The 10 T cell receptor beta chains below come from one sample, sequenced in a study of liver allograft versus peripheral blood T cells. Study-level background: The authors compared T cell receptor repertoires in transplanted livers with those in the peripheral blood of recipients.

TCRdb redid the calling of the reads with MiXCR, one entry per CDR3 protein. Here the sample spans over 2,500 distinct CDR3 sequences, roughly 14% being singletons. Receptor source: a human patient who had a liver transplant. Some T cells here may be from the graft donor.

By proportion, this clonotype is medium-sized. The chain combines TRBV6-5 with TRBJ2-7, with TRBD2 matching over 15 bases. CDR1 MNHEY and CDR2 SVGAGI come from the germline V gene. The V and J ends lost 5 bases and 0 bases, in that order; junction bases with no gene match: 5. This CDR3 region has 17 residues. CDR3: CASSLGLAGGLSYEQYF. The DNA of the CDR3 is TGTGCCAGCAGTCTGGGACTAGCGGGAGGCCTCTCCTACGAGCAGTACTTC.

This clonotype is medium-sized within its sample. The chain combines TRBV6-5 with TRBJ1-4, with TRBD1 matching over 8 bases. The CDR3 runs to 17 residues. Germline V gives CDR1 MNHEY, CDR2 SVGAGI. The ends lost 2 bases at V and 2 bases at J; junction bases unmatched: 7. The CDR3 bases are TGTGCCAGCAGTTACACCTACAGGGGGGGCACTAATGAAAAACTGTTTTTT. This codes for CASSYTYRGGTNEKLFF.

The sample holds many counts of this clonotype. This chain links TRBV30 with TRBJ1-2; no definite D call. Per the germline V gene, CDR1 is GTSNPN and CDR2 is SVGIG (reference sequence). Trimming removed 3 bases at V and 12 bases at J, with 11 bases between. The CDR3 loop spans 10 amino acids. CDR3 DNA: TGTGCCTGGAGCCCCATCCATCACACCTTC. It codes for CAWSPIHHTF.

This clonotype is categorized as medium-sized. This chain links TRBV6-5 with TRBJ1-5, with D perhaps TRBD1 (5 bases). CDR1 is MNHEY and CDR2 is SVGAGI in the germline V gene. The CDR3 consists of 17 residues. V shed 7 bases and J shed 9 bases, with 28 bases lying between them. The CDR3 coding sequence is TGTGCCAGCACCAGTGCCGGGGCCGCGCTATACGGATCGCCCCAGCATTTT. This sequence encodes CASTSAGAALYGSPQHF.

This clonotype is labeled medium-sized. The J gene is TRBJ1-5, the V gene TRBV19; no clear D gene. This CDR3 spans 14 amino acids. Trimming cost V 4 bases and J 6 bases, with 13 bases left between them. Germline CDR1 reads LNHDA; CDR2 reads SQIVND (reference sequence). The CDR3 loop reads CASSKGILSQPQHF. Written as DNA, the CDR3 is TGTGCCAGTAGTAAAGGCATCTTGAGTCAGCCCCAGCATTTT.

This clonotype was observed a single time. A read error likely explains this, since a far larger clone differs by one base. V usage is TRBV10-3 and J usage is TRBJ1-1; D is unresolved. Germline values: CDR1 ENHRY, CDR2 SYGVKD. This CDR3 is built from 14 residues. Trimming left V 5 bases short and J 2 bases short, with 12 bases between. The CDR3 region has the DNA TGTGCCATCAGTTACTCGCGGTTAAACACTGAAGCTTTCTTT. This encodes CAISYSRLNTEAFF.

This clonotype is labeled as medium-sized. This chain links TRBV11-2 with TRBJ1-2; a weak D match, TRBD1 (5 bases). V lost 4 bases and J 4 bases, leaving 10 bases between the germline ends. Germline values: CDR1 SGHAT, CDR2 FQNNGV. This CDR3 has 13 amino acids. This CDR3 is CASSSSGFYGYTF. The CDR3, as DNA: TGTGCCAGCAGCTCCTCAGGGTTCTATGGCTACACCTTC.

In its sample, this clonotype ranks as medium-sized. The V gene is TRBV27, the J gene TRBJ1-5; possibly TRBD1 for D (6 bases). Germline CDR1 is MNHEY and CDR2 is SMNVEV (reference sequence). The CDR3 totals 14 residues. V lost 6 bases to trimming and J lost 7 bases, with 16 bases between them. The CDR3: CASRTTGSLQPQHF. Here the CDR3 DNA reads TGTGCCAGCAGGACAACAGGGAGTTTGCAGCCCCAGCATTTT.

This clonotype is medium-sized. CDR3 nucleotide sequence: TGTGCCAGCTCACCAGAGACAGGCGCCTACGAGCAGTACTTC. The encoded protein is CASSPETGAYEQYF. This chain connects TRBV18 to TRBJ2-7; weak D call: TRBD1 (6 bases). Trimming removed 2 bases from V and 2 bases from J, with 10 bases in between. The CDR3 contains 14 residues. Germline V gene sequence: CDR1 KGHSH, CDR2 LQKENI.

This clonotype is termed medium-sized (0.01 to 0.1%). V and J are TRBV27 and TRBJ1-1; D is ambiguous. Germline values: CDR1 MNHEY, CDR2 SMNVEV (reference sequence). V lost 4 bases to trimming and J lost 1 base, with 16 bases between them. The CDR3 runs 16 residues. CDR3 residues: CASSSLGRTGNTEAFF. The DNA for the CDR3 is TGTGCCAGCAGTTCCCTGGGCCGGACGGGGAACACTGAAGCTTTCTTT.